A single sample is the source of the 23 T cell receptor beta chains below, sequenced in a study of blood T cell repertoires in COVID-19. Clones were sequenced by immunoSEQ multiplex PCR, and TCRdb holds only the in-frame ones, with some missing. The sample consists of under 200,000 clones, about 89% of them appearing once. The sequenced sample was peripheral blood. These receptors all stem from a man aged 35 to 55 with active or convalescent COVID-19.

The rearrangement uses TRBV7-9 and TRBJ2-6, with D perhaps matching TRBD2 (5 bases). This CDR3 spans 15 amino acids. Germline V CDR1 and CDR2: SEHNR, FQNEAQ (reference sequence). V lost 4 bases, J lost 0 bases, and 7 bases lay in between. Here the CDR3 reads CASSSAGSGANVLTF. CDR3 coding DNA: TGTGCCAGCAGCTCGGCGGGCTCTGGGGCCAACGTCCTGACTTTC.

The chain employs TRBV6-6 and TRBJ1-5; 7 positions match TRBD1. With V trimmed by 5 bases and J by 4 bases, 11 bases remained unmatched. The CDR3 length is 16 residues. In germline, CDR1 is MNHNY, CDR2 SVGAGI (reference sequence). DNA of the CDR3: TGTGCCAGCAGTCTCCTCGGGACAGATTGGAATCAGCCCCAGCATTTT. Translation: CASSLLGTDWNQPQHF.

This rearrangement joins TRBV4-1 to TRBJ1-5, with 7 bases identical to TRBD1. The trim removed 0 bases at V and 5 bases at J, leaving 10 bases unmatched. There are 17 residues in the CDR3. Germline CDR1 is MGHRA and CDR2 is YSYEKL. The CDR3 region is CASSQDQGTARDQPQHF. The CDR3, as DNA: TGCGCCAGCAGCCAAGACCAGGGGACAGCCCGGGATCAGCCCCAGCATTTT.

The chain joins TRBV7-9 to TRBJ2-2; 9 bases fit TRBD1. CDR3 length: 15 amino acids. V gave up 5 bases and J gave up 5 bases; unmatched junction bases: 6. Germline V CDR1 and CDR2: SEHNR, FQNEAQ (reference sequence). CDR3 bases: TGTGCCAGCAGCCCCCGACAGGGGGGAACCGGGGAGCTGTTTTTT. Residues: CASSPRQGGTGELFF.

The sample holds one count of this clone. The chain combines TRBV19 with TRBJ2-1; D is unresolved. V was cut by 5 bases and J by 8 bases, with 13 bases left in between. There are 13 residues in the CDR3. CDR1 is LNHDA, CDR2 SQIVND, per germline (reference sequence). CDR3 in amino acids: CASSQRSSDEQFF. CDR3 nucleotide sequence: TGTGCCAGTAGTCAACGATCGAGCGATGAGCAGTTCTTC.

Here the CDR3 DNA reads TGTGCCAGCAGTTCCACAGGGGCAAGGAACACTGAAGCTTTCTTT. Translating gives CASSSTGARNTEAFF. The chain links TRBV6-6 to TRBJ1-1, with 7 nucleotides matching TRBD1. This CDR3 has 15 residues. CDR1 and CDR2 from the germline V gene are MNHNY and SVGAGI (reference sequence). Trimming removed 4 bases from V and 1 base from J; junction bases left unmatched: 6.

As concerns this clone: One end of the junction is discordant with germline, which a read error may explain. V is TRBV7-7 and J is TRBJ2-3; D remains ambiguous. Germline assignment: CDR1 SSHAT and CDR2 FNYEAQ (reference sequence). CDR3 size: 13 residues. The chain's CDR3 is CASSATRTDTQYF. CDR3 sequence (DNA): TGTGCTAGCAGCGCCACACGCACAGATACGCAGTATTTT.

This clone has only a few counts. The chain combines TRBV6-6 with TRBJ2-6, with D maybe TRBD1 (6 bases). V shed 5 bases and J shed 2 bases, with 13 bases lying between them. This CDR3 comprises 16 residues. The germline V gene has CDR1 MNHNY and CDR2 SVGAGI (reference sequence). CDR3 coding DNA: TGTGCCAGCAGTCCGATAACAGGGACTGGGGCCAACGTCCTGACTTTC. The encoded protein is CASSPITGTGANVLTF.

CDR3: CASSLRGEAFF. The CDR3, as DNA: TGTGCCAGCAGTTTAAGGGGTGAAGCTTTCTTT. The J gene is TRBJ1-1, the V gene TRBV12-3 or TRBV12-4, with D tentatively TRBD1 (5 bases). There are 11 residues in the CDR3. The V end lost 2 bases, the J end lost 7 bases, and 5 bases lay between the germline ends.

The V call is TRBV5-4, the J call TRBJ2-1; no definite D call. V gave up 0 bases and J gave up 6 bases, with 4 bases separating them. Germline-derived CDR1 and CDR2 are SGHNT and YYREEE (reference sequence). This CDR3 comprises 12 residues. The CDR3 DNA reads TGTGCCAGCAGCTTGGTAGTCAATGAGCAGTTCTTC. It encodes CASSLVVNEQFF. Full variable domain (remainder filled in from reference TRBV5-4 and TRBJ2-1): ETGVTQSPTHLIKTRGQQVTLRCSSQSGHNTVSWYQQALGQGPQFIFQYYREEENGRGNFPPRFSGLQFPNYSSELNVNALELDDSALYLCASSLVVNEQFFGPGTRLTVL.

This clone was picked up a small number of times. The gene calls are TRBV7-8 and TRBJ2-5, with D tentatively TRBD2 (7 bases). Germline lookup yields CDR1 SGHVS and CDR2 FQNEAQ. The ends were cut back, 5 bases at V and 9 bases at J, with 28 bases in the middle. CDR3 length: 17 residues. The CDR3 spells CASSNGLAGVSGAAQYF. In nucleotides, the CDR3 is TGTGCCAGCAGCAACGGACTGGCGGGGGTCTCGGGGGCGGCCCAGTACTTC.

V and J are TRBV25-1 and TRBJ1-4, with a possible D match to TRBD1 (6 bases). CDR3 length equals 15 residues. Trimming stripped 3 bases from V and 3 bases from J, with 11 bases between. Germline V gives CDR1 MGHDK, CDR2 SYGVNS. CDR3 in amino acids: CASSDLGQSNEKLFF. The DNA of the CDR3 is TGTGCCAGCAGTGACCTCGGACAGTCTAATGAAAAACTGTTTTTT.

The CDR3 DNA follows: TGTGCCACCAGCCCCGAGGCAGCAGCCATGAACACTGAAGCTTTCTTT. Its translation is CATSPEAAAMNTEAFF. This chain connects TRBV15 to TRBJ1-1; no clear D. The V end lost 5 bases, the J end lost 0 bases, and 16 bases lay between the germline ends. CDR3 size: 16 residues. CDR1 and CDR2 from the germline V gene are LNHNV and YYDKDF (reference sequence).

This clone was counted only a few times. V usage is TRBV28 and J usage is TRBJ1-3, with TRBD1 matching over 7 bases. The CDR3 is 15 residues long. Germline CDR1 is MDHEN and CDR2 is SYDVKM. J lost 10 bases, V lost 0 bases, and 9 bases had no gene match. CDR3 protein: CASSLWKRQGFTIYF. Written as DNA, the CDR3 is TGTGCCAGCAGTTTATGGAAAAGACAGGGTTTTACCATATATTTT. Combining the CDR3 with reference TRBV28 and TRBJ1-3 gives the whole variable domain DVKVTQSSRYLVKRTGEKVFLECVQDMDHENMFWYRQDPGLGLRLIYFSYDVKMKEKGDIPEGYSVSREKKERFSLILESASTNQTSMYLCASSLWKRQGFTIYFGEGSWLTVV.

Only a few counts were recorded for this clone. The chain couples TRBV11-2 to TRBJ2-1, with 9 nucleotides matching TRBD1. The CDR3 has 14 amino acids. Germline V gives CDR1 SGHAT, CDR2 FQNNGV. V was clipped by 4 bases and J by 6 bases; unmatched bases: 4. CDR3 residues: CASSSGQGSNEQFF. The CDR3 DNA follows: TGTGCCAGCAGCTCAGGACAGGGGAGCAATGAGCAGTTCTTC.

The chain combines TRBV3-1 (or the pseudogene TRBV3-2) with TRBJ1-3; D is uncertain. The CDR3 runs 13 residues. The germline V gene encodes CDR1 LGHDT and CDR2 YNNKEL (reference sequence). V was trimmed by 2 bases and J by 4 bases, leaving 6 bases between them. CDR3 coding DNA: TGTGCCAGCAGCCAAAATCAGGGAAACACCATATATTTT. Translation gives CASSQNQGNTIYF.

The chain employs TRBV7-9 and TRBJ2-3, with D perhaps matching TRBD2 (6 bases). The germline V and J ends were trimmed by 3 bases and 4 bases, with 11 bases remaining between them. The CDR3 runs to 14 residues. Germline lookup yields CDR1 SEHNR and CDR2 FQNEAQ (reference sequence). CDR3 sequence (DNA): TGTGCCAGCAGCTTGAGAGGGGAGGCAGATACGCAGTATTTT. Translated: CASSLRGEADTQYF.

This clone was seen once. The chain carries TRBV6-1 and TRBJ1-6; D call uncertain. CDR1 and CDR2 from the germline V gene are MNHNS and SASEGT. Trimming removed 0 bases at V and 13 bases at J, with 7 bases between. The CDR3 has 12 residues. The CDR3 coding sequence is TGTGCCAGCAGTGAAGCGCGGGTGCCCCTCCACTTT. Protein: CASSEARVPLHF.

This clone turned up a few times. The V and J genes are TRBV19 and TRBJ1-1, with a weak D call TRBD1 (6 bases). The CDR3 is made up of 13 amino acids. Germline CDR1 reads LNHDA; CDR2 reads SQIVND (reference sequence). Trimming left V 10 bases short and J 1 base short, with 13 bases between. The CDR3 coding sequence is TGTGCCACAAGGACAGTTAGGAACACTGAAGCTTTCTTT. Amino acids: CATRTVRNTEAFF.

This clone was seen a handful of times. CDR3 loop: CASSTDGGTGADTQYF. The CDR3 DNA reads as TGTGCCAGCAGTACCGACGGGGGGACAGGGGCGGATACGCAGTATTTT. The chain carries TRBV6-6 and TRBJ2-3; 10 bases are shared with TRBD1. The CDR3 is made up of 16 amino acids. The germline gives CDR1 MNHNY, CDR2 SVGAGI (reference sequence). V was clipped by 5 bases and J by 6 bases; unmatched bases: 11.

The chain has TRBV5-4 and TRBJ2-5, with D possibly TRBD2 on 7 matching bases. Germline V lookup: CDR1 SGHNT, CDR2 YYREEE (reference sequence). The ends were cut back, 2 bases at V and 5 bases at J, with 19 bases in the middle. The length of the CDR3 is 16 residues. The DNA of the CDR3 is TGTGCCAGCAGCTTAGGGCCGAGGGGGGGGATTGAGACCCAGTACTTC. Encoded protein: CASSLGPRGGIETQYF. Filled out from reference TRBV5-4 and TRBJ2-5, the complete variable domain reads ETGVTQSPTHLIKTRGQQVTLRCSSQSGHNTVSWYQQALGQGPQFIFQYYREEENGRGNFPPRFSGLQFPNYSSELNVNALELDDSALYLCASSLGPRGGIETQYFGPGTRLLVL.

This chain links TRBV29-1 with TRBJ1-2, with 8 bases identical to TRBD1. The CDR3 length is 13 residues. After removal of 4 bases from V and 7 bases from J, the junction contained 8 bases not matched to a gene. Germline values: CDR1 SQVTM, CDR2 ANQGSEA. This CDR3 reads CSVVRPGGFGYTF. Here the CDR3 DNA reads TGCAGCGTTGTTCGACCAGGGGGCTTTGGCTACACCTTC.

The chain uses TRBV3-1 (or the pseudogene TRBV3-2) and TRBJ2-3, with 11 positions matching TRBD2. This CDR3 spans 15 amino acids. V dropped 3 bases and J dropped 3; count of bases not matched to a gene: 2. CDR1 is LGHDT and CDR2 is YNNKEL in the germline V gene (reference sequence). CDR3 bases: TGTGCCAGCAGCCACTTAGCGGGGGGGACAGATACGCAGTATTTT. Encoded protein: CASSHLAGGTDTQYF.